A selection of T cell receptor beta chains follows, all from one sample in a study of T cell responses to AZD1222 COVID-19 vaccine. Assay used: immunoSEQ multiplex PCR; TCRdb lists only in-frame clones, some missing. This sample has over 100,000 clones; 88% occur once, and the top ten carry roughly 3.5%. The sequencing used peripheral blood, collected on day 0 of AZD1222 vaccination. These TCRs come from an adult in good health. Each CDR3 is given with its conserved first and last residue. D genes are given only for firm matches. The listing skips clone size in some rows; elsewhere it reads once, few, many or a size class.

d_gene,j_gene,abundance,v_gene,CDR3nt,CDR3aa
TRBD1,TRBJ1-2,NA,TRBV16,TGTGCCAGCAGCCAATCCCCCGGACAGGGGGCTAACTATGGCTACACCTTC,CASSQSPGQGANYGYTF
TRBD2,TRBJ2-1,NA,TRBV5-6,TGTGCCAGCAGCCTAGCGGGGCAAAACTACAATGAGCAGTTCTTC,CASSLAGQNYNEQFF
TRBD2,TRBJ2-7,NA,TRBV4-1,TGCGCCAGCAGCCAAGTACCGGGACTAGCGGGCTACGAGCAGTACTTC,CASSQVPGLAGYEQYF
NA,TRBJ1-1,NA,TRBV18,TGTGCCAGCTCAGCCCAAGCGGACTCGGGAGGTGAAGCTTTCTTT,CASSAQADSGGEAFF
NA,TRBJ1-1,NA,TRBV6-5,TGTGCCAGCAGTTTAGAGACAGCCGCGTTGGGCACTGAAGCTTTCTTT,CASSLETAALGTEAFF
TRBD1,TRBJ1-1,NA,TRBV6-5,TGTGCCAGCATCAAGACCCAGACAGGGACAGCTTTCTTT,CASIKTQTGTAFF
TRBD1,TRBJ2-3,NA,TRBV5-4,TGTGCCAGCAGCTCGACCGACAGGGAGAGGGATTTT,CASSSTDRERDF
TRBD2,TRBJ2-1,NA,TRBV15,TGTGCCACCAGCTTACAGCGGGGGGGCAATGAGCAGTTCTTC,CATSLQRGGNEQFF
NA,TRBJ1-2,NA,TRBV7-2,TGTGCCAGCGGGGCGCAGGGTCACTATGGCTACACCTTC,CASGAQGHYGYTF
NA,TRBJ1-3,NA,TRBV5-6,TGTGCCAGCAGCTTACGGACAGCAGCCTCCTCTGGAAACACCATATATTTT,CASSLRTAASSGNTIYF
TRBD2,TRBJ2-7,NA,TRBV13,TGTGCCAGCAGCTTTATGATAGGGACTAGCCGGTACGAGCAGTACTTC,CASSFMIGTSRYEQYF
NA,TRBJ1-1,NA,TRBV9,TGTGCCAGCAGCGCGGGTCGAGATAACACTGAAGCTTTCTTT,CASSAGRDNTEAFF
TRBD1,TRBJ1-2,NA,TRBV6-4,TGTGCCAGCAGTGACCCATACAGGGGTGGCTACACCTTC,CASSDPYRGGYTF
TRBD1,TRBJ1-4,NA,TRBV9,TGTGCCAGCAGCGTACTCCGACAGGGGCCTAATGAAAAACTGTTTTTT,CASSVLRQGPNEKLFF
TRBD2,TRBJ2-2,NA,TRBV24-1,TGTGCCACCAGTGACTGGCGGGGGACCGGGGAGCTGTTTTTT,CATSDWRGTGELFF
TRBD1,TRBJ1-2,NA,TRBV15,TGTGCCACCAGCGGACCCAGGGGGACTAACTATGGCTACACCTTC,CATSGPRGTNYGYTF
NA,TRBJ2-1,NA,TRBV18,TGTGCCAGCTCACTGAGAAGCGGGCAGAGCTCCTACAATGAGCAGTTCTTC,CASSLRSGQSSYNEQFF
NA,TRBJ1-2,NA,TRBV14,TGTGCCAGCAGCCCGGACACCTCCTATGGCTACACCTTC,CASSPDTSYGYTF
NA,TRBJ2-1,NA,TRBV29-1,TGCAGCGTTTCGTATTACCACAGGTTTAGCTCCTACAATGAGCAGTTCTTC,CSVSYYHRFSSYNEQFF
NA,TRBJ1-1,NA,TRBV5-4,TGTGCCAGCAGCTTGAGATCAAACACTGAAGCTTTCTTT,CASSLRSNTEAFF
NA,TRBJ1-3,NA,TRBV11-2,TGTGCCAGCAGCTTAGAGATCTCTGGAAACACCATATATTTT,CASSLEISGNTIYF
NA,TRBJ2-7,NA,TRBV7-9,TGTGCCAGCAGCTTAACCGGGACCCCGAGCGACGAGCAGTACTTC,CASSLTGTPSDEQYF
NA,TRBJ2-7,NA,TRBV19,TGTGCCAGTAGTAGACAGGACTCCTACGAGCAGTACTTC,CASSRQDSYEQYF
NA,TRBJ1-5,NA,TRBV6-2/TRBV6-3,TGTGCCAGCAGTACGGGCGAATACAATCAGCCCCAGCATTTT,CASSTGEYNQPQHF
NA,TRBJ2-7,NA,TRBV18,TGTGCCAGCTCACTCGCCTCTGACAGCTACGAGCAGTACTTC,CASSLASDSYEQYF
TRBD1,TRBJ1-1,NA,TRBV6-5,TGTGCCAGCAGTTACAGGGGGCTGGCGAACACTGAAGCTTTCTTT,CASSYRGLANTEAFF
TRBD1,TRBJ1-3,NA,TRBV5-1,TGCGCCAGCAGCTTCAGGGGGCAAAAGGGAAACACCATATATTTT,CASSFRGQKGNTIYF
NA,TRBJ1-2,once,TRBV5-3,TGTGCCAGAAGCTTGCCCATACCTCCTCGGGACTATGGCTACACCTTC,CARSLPIPPRDYGYTF
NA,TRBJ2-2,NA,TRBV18,TGTGCCAGCTCACCACAGAGGGGCGGCACCGGGGAGCTGTTTTTT,CASSPQRGGTGELFF
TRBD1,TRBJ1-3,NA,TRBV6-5,TGTGCCAGCAGTTACAGGACAGGGGCGGGAAACACCATATATTTT,CASSYRTGAGNTIYF
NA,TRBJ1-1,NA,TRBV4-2,TGTGCCAGCAGCCAAGAGTTCGGCACAAGAACTGAAGCTTTCTTT,CASSQEFGTRTEAFF
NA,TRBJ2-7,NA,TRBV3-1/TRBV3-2,TGTGCCAGCAGCCCTTCGGGGTTCTCCTACGAGCAGTACTTC,CASSPSGFSYEQYF
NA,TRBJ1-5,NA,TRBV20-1,TGCAGTGCTAGTCTCCCAGGGGATAAGCCCCAGCATTTT,CSASLPGDKPQHF
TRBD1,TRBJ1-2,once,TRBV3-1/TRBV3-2,TGTGCCAGCAGCCAAGAAAGCAGAAGAGGGGGCGGCTACACCTTC,CASSQESRRGGGYTF
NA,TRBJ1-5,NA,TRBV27,TGTGCCAGCAGCGGGACGGCCCTACCCCATCAGCCCCAGCATTTT,CASSGTALPHQPQHF
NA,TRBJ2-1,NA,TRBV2,TGTGCCAGCATGGGACTTACCAATGAGCAGTTCTTC,CASMGLTNEQFF
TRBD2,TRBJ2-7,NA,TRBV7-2,TGTGCCAGCAGCCAGGGACTAGCCTACTACGAGCAGTACTTC,CASSQGLAYYEQYF
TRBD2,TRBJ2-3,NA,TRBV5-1,TGCGCCAGCAGAGGGACTAGCGGGGCCGCCTCAGATACGCAGTATTTT,CASRGTSGAASDTQYF
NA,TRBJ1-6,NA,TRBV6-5,TGTGCCAGCAGGCTACAAGGGGACCTCACTTCACCCCTCCACTTT,CASRLQGDLTSPLHF
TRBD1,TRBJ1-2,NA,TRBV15,TGTGCCACCAGCAGAGATGGACAGGGAGTCGGCTACACCTTC,CATSRDGQGVGYTF
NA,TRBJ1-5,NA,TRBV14,TGTGCCAGCAGCCAATTAGTAGGATCTCCCCAGCATTTT,CASSQLVGSPQHF
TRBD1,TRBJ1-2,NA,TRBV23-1,TGCGCCAGCCGCTCATACTGGACAGGGTATGAAGTAGGCTACACCTTC,CASRSYWTGYEVGYTF
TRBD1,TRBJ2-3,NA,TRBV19,TGTGCCAGTAGATCTCACAGGGGCGACACAGATACGCAGTATTTT,CASRSHRGDTDTQYF
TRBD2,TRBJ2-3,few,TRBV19,TGTGCCAGTAGTATTGGACTAGCGGGGAGCACAGATACGCAGTATTTT,CASSIGLAGSTDTQYF
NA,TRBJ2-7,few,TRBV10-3,TGTGCCATCAGTGAGTCGATTGTTCAGGGTTCGGAGCAGTACTTC,CAISESIVQGSEQYF
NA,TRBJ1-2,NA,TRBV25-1,TGTGCCAGCAGTGCTGGGGGCTATGGCTACACCTTC,CASSAGGYGYTF
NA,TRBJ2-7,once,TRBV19,TGTGCCAGTAGAAACAGGGGAGGGTACGAGCAGTACTTC,CASRNRGGYEQYF
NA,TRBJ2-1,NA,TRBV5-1,TGCGCCAGCAGAGCCCAGGGGACGGTTACCTACAATGAGCAGTTCTTC,CASRAQGTVTYNEQFF
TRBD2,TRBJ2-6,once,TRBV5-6,TGTGCCAGCAGCGGGGGGGTTCGCTCTGGGGCCAACGTCCTGACTTTC,CASSGGVRSGANVLTF
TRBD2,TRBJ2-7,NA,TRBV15,TGTGCCACCAGCAGAGAAGGGGCTAGCGGCTACGAGCAGTACTTC,CATSREGASGYEQYF
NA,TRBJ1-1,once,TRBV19,TGTGCCAGTAGAAAGTCGGGGCACTCGAACACTGAAGCTTTCTTT,CASRKSGHSNTEAFF
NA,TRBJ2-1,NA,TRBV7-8,TGTGCCAGCAGCTCCCGGAATGAGCAGTTCTTC,CASSSRNEQFF
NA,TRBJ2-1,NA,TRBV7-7,TGTGCTAGCAGCCTAGGCCCAGCCCACTACAATGAGCAGTTCTTC,CASSLGPAHYNEQFF
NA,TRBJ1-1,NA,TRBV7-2,TGTGCCAGCAGCTTAGGGAGGGCCCTTCGTTTGAACACTGAAGCTTTCTTT,CASSLGRALRLNTEAFF
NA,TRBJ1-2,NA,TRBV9,TGTGCCAGCAGCGTAGGAGGTCATGGCTACACCTTC,CASSVGGHGYTF